The present T cell receptor (beta chain) was sequenced within a study of blood T cell repertoires in COVID-19. About the study: The analysed material was cDNA or gDNA that came from T cells, B-cell-depleted T cells, or PBMCs.

In this sample, this clone turned up once. The study drew participants aged roughly 18 to 95 years from some 25 US areas. Cohorts were assigned according to the clinical history that participants reported. Germline V gives CDR1 SEHNR, CDR2 FQNEAQ (reference sequence). Trimming removed 2 bases at V and 0 bases at J, with 11 bases between. This CDR3 comprises 15 residues. The data were produced by immunoSEQ multiplex PCR, yet TCRdb's version contains in-frame clones alone and is incomplete. The data contain just over 250,000 clones, about 88% of them singletons. This TCR was sampled from a man aged 25 to 40 with acute COVID-19. This sequence joins TRBV7-9 and TRBJ2-7; D call uncertain. Sequencing used PBMCs or T cells enriched from blood (not recorded which). CDR3 residues: CASSLSDTTSYEQYV. As DNA, the CDR3 is TGTGCCAGCAGCTTATCTGACACCACCTCCTACGAGCAGTACGTC.